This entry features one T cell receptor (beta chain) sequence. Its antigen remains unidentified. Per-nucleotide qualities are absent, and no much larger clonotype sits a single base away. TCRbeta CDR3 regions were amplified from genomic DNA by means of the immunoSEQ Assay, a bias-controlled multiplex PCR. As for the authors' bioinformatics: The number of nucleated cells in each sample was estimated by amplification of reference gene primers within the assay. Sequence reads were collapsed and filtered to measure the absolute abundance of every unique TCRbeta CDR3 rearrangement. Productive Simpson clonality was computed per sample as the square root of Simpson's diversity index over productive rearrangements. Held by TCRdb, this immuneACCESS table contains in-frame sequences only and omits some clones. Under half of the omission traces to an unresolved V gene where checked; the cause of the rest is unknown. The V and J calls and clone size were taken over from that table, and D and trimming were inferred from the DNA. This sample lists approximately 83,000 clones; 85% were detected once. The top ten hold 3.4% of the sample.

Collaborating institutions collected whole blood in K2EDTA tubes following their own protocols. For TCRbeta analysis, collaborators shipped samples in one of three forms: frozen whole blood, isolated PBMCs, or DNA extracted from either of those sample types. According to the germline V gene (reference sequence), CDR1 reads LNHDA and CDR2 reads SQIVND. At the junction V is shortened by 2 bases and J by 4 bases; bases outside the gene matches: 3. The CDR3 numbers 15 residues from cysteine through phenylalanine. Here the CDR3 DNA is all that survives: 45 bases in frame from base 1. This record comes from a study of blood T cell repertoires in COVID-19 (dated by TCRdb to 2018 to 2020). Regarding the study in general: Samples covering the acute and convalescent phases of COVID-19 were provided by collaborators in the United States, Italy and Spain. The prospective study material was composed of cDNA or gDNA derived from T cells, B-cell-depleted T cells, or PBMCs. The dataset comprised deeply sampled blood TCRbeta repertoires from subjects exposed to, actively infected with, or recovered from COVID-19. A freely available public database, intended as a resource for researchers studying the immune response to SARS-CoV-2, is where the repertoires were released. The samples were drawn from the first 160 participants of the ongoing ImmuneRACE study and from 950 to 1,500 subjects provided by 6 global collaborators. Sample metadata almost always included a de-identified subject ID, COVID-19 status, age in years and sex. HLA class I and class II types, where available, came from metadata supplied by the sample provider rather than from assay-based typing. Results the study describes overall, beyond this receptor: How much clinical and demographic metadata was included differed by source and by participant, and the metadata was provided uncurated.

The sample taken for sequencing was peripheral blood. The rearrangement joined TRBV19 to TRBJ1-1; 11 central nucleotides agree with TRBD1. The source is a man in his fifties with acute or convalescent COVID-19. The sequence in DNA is TGTGCCAGTAGTATACCCGGGACAGGGGGCACTGAAGCTTTCTTT. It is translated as CASSIPGTGGTEAFF.